This TCR beta chain was identified in a study of shared clonotypes between healthy human individuals. CD45RO negativity and positive selection for CCR7 defined naive CD8 cells, a population that excluded terminally differentiated effector memory CD45RA+ cells. Every one of the donors was a Caucasian adult that lived in Nashville, Tennessee. Every immunoSEQ plate was one replicate of a subset's evenly spread DNA. Each PCR replicate from the sorted subsets contained approximately 0.2 ug DNA, which is about 31,000 T cell genomes. This table comes from immunoSEQ multiplex PCR, and its TCRdb copy is limited to in-frame clones, with some not included. The sample holds fewer than 850,000 clones; 95% to 97% are singletons and the top ten take 0.2% to 0.25%. The V and J ends lost 4 bases and 7 bases respectively, with 11 bases between them. Germline values: CDR1 LNHNV, CDR2 YYDKDF (reference sequence). This CDR3 region has 13 residues.

The sequence was collected from a man younger than 40 in good health. The sequencing sample was made of naive CD8+ T cells sorted from blood. The rearrangement uses TRBV15 and TRBJ1-5; D gene unclear. CDR3 sequence: CATSTGLEQPQHF. The CDR3 DNA follows: TGTGCCACCAGCACCGGACTTGAACAGCCCCAGCATTTT.